This T cell receptor beta chain was sequenced during a study of cytomegalovirus exposure and HLA in healthy donors. It was with 60 Vbeta and 13 Jbeta primers that the PCR ran. The table came from immunoSEQ multiplex PCR; TCRdb's copy has only in-frame clones and leaves some out. The table includes 130,000 to 150,000 clones, roughly 77% detected once. Study results and caveats: Beyond CMV serostatus, there was no information to go on about immune exposure. What was likely a sequencing artifact was a cluster of highly shared sequence variants. Most observed TCR sequences were rare, whereas some public TCRs were detected in many donors.

This CDR3 region has 16 residues. CDR1 is MNHEY, CDR2 SVGAGI, per germline. Remarks on this clone: Antigen unknown.

The specimen was PBMCs. The receptor's source is a man under 40 in good health and CMV-seronegative. V gene TRBV6-5 combines with J gene TRBJ2-5, with 9 nucleotides matching TRBD1. The DNA end is more similar to TRBJ2-7, so the J call may be wrong. CDR3 region: CASSYQPPGQGYEQYF. The CDR3, as DNA: TGTGCCAGCAGTTACCAACCTCCGGGACAGGGCTACGAGCAGTACTTC.